The 2 T cell receptor beta chains reported below all come from one sample, sequenced in a study of OX40 agonist ivuxolimab in advanced cancers. Produced via immunoSEQ multiplex PCR; TCRdb's table is partial and in-frame only. The sample includes roughly 57,000 clones, 79% of them seen just once. The sample in question was CD4+ or CD8+ T cells sorted from blood, obtained in a trial of the OX40 agonist ivuxolimab. The receptors were sampled from an adult with an advanced solid tumor such as melanoma, head and neck, liver or kidney cancer.

The chain joins TRBV2 to TRBJ2-7; no definite D call. The CDR3 loop spans 12 amino acids. CDR1 and CDR2 from the germline V gene are SNHLY and FYNNEI. V lost 4 bases and J lost 9, with 13 bases in between. The chain's CDR3 is CASSGASWRQYF. The DNA of the CDR3 is TGTGCCAGCAGTGGGGCCTCATGGAGGCAGTACTTC.

The chain employs TRBV2 and TRBJ2-7; D is ambiguous. This CDR3 comprises 16 residues. The germline V gene encodes CDR1 SNHLY and CDR2 FYNNEI. Trimming removed 6 bases at V and 2 bases at J, with 20 bases between. CDR3 DNA sequence: TGTGCCAGCAGCCCCGGGCCGGTTACCCGGACCTACGAGCAGTACTTC. This gives the protein CASSPGPVTRTYEQYF.